These 10 T cell receptor beta chains originate from one sample sequenced in a study of cytomegalovirus exposure and HLA in healthy donors. Primers for the PCR totalled 60 Vbeta and 13 Jbeta. Method: immunoSEQ multiplex PCR; TCRdb's copy keeps in-frame clones and lacks some. The top ten clones hold approximately 2% of a sample with about 110,000 clones, around 85% of them seen once. Specimen: PBMCs. The receptors were sampled from a middle-aged man in good health and CMV-seronegative.

In regard to this clone: A junction end diverges from the germline sequence, so it may reflect a read error. The genes are TRBV6-1 and TRBJ1-2; TRBD1 is a possible D gene (5 bases). This CDR3 has 14 amino acids. From germline, CDR1 is MNHNS and CDR2 SASEGT. CDR3: CAGSETAGYNGYTF. In nucleotides, the CDR3 is TGTGCCGGCAGTGAAACCGCAGGGTACAATGGCTACACCTTC.

This clone appeared a few times. The chain links TRBV7-9 to TRBJ1-1, with TRBD1 as a possible D gene (5 bases). The length of the CDR3 is 15 residues. CDR1 and CDR2 from the germline V gene are SEHNR and FQNEAQ (reference sequence). The V end was cut by 2 bases, the J end by 0 bases, with 10 bases between. The CDR3 sequence is CASSLYQGMNTEAFF. The CDR3 nucleotides read TGTGCCAGCAGCTTATATCAGGGTATGAACACTGAAGCTTTCTTT. Drawing the rest from reference TRBV7-9 and TRBJ1-1, the complete variable domain is DTGVSQNPRHKITKRGQNVTFRCDPISEHNRLYWYRQTLGQGPEFLTYFQNEAQLEKSRLLSDRFSAERPKGSFSTLEIQRTEQGDSAMYLCASSLYQGMNTEAFFGQGTRLTVV.

The chain joins TRBV7-8 to TRBJ1-4; D remains unclear. Trimming removed 3 bases from V and 4 bases from J, with 12 bases in between. The CDR3 length is 15 residues. From germline, CDR1 is SGHVS and CDR2 FQNEAQ. The CDR3 nucleotides read TGTGCCAGCAGCTTCGCAGGACTCAATAATGAAAAACTGTTTTTT. Its translation is CASSFAGLNNEKLFF.

The chain has TRBV13 and TRBJ1-1, with a possible D match to TRBD1 (6 bases). Trimming took 10 bases from V and 5 from J, leaving 17 bases between them. The CDR3 is 13 amino acids. CDR1 and CDR2 from the germline V gene are PRHDT and FYEKMQ (reference sequence). CDR3 bases: TGTGCCACCCCACCGGGAGGGGGAACTGAAGCTTTCTTT. Translated, it gives CATPPGGGTEAFF.

The rearrangement uses TRBV28 and TRBJ2-7, with D perhaps matching TRBD1 (6 bases). From germline, CDR1 is MDHEN and CDR2 SYDVKM. CDR3 length: 15 residues. V lost 6 bases and J 2 bases, leaving 17 bases between the germline ends. CDR3 region: CASSRLTGKPYEQYF. CDR3 bases: TGTGCCAGCAGCCGACTCACAGGGAAGCCCTACGAGCAGTACTTC.

This clone was counted between two and nine times. The rearrangement links TRBV19 to TRBJ1-1; D is possibly TRBD1 (6 bases). CDR1 and CDR2 from the germline V gene are LNHDA and SQIVND (reference sequence). V was clipped by 2 bases and J by 1 base, with 8 bases between them. This CDR3 has 14 amino acids. The CDR3 nucleotides read TGTGCCAGTAGTATACAACAGGGGAACACTGAAGCTTTCTTT. Translated: CASSIQQGNTEAFF.

This chain links TRBV6-1 with TRBJ1-1; D not certain. This CDR3 region has 16 residues. The V gene's germline CDR1 is MNHNS and CDR2 SASEGT. The V end was cut by 1 base, the J end by 3 bases, with 15 bases between. The CDR3 nucleotides read TGTGCCAGCAGTGAAGGGCGGGGTTTCGTATACACTGAAGCTTTCTTT. Its protein is CASSEGRGFVYTEAFF.

This chain joins TRBV2 and TRBJ1-1, with 10 bases matching TRBD1. Unmatched junction bases numbered 4, after V lost 7 bases and J lost 5 bases. This CDR3 has 13 residues. Germline V lookup: CDR1 SNHLY, CDR2 FYNNEI. This CDR3 reads CASIRQGATEAFF. The CDR3 nucleotides read TGTGCCAGCATTCGACAGGGGGCGACTGAAGCTTTCTTT.

The rearrangement joins TRBV29-1 to TRBJ1-1; D is possibly TRBD1 (5 bases). V was cut by 6 bases and J by 4 bases, with 9 bases left in between. The CDR3 consists of 11 residues. Germline CDR1 is SQVTM and CDR2 is ANQGSEA. CDR3 protein: CSVRQSTEAFF. The CDR3 DNA sequence: TGCAGCGTCCGACAGTCCACTGAAGCTTTCTTT. The entire variable domain, with the rest obtained from reference TRBV29-1 and TRBJ1-1, is as follows: SAVISQKPSRDICQRGTSLTIQCQVDSQVTMMFWYRQQPGQSLTLIATANQGSEATYESGFVIDKFPISRPNLTFSTLTVSNMSPEDSSIYLCSVRQSTEAFFGQGTRLTVV.

V gene TRBV6-6 combines with J gene TRBJ1-6, with 9 bases that match TRBD1. Trimming took 4 bases from V and 7 from J; bases not matched to a gene: 8. This CDR3 contains 16 residues. CDR1 MNHNY and CDR2 SVGAGI come from the germline V gene (reference sequence). The CDR3 coding sequence is TGTGCCAGCAGTTCGGACAGGGGAGTTTGGAATTCACCCCTCCACTTT. Its protein is CASSSDRGVWNSPLHF.